The rows below give T cell receptor beta chains drawn from one sample of a study of beta chain features in type 1 diabetes. The data were produced by immunoSEQ multiplex PCR, yet TCRdb's version contains in-frame clones alone and is incomplete. The sample has about 350,000 clones; roughly 21% are singletons. Sequencing was done on a sample of naive CD4+ T cells from blood. All receptors derive from a woman in her late teens or twenties in good health. Both conserved end residues are part of each CDR3. Each record gives: J gene, V gene, CDR3 length, D gene, clone size, CDR3 protein, CDR3 DNA. A D gene is named only where the DNA matches it firmly. Only some rows state a clone size, as once, few, many or a class for expanded clones.

TRBJ1-2,TRBV5-1,14,TRBD1,NA,CASSSGQGIGGYTF,TGCGCCAGCAGCTCAGGACAGGGTATCGGTGGCTACACCTTC
TRBJ2-1,TRBV7-3,15,TRBD1,few,CASSSRQGSRDEQFF,TGTGCCAGCAGCTCCCGACAGGGGAGTAGGGATGAGCAGTTCTTC
TRBJ1-2,TRBV29-1,15,NA,few,CSVEDPAQGVGGYTF,TGCAGCGTTGAAGATCCCGCGCAGGGCGTGGGAGGCTACACCTTC
TRBJ1-1,TRBV5-1,14,TRBD1,NA,CASRTGTANTEAFF,TGCGCCAGCAGAACCGGGACAGCGAACACTGAAGCTTTCTTT
TRBJ1-6,TRBV30,13,NA,few,CAWSQGTGSPLHF,TGTGCCTGGTCCCAGGGGACGGGGTCACCCCTCCACTTT
TRBJ1-5,TRBV6-5,14,NA,NA,CASSYSRQSQPQHF,TGTGCCAGCAGTTACTCGAGGCAGAGTCAGCCCCAGCATTTT
TRBJ1-1,TRBV30,16,NA,NA,CAWSRDPGMRYTEAFF,TGTGCCTGGAGCAGGGATCCAGGAATGCGGTACACTGAAGCTTTCTTT
TRBJ2-3,TRBV27,14,TRBD2,few,CASTGGLETDTQYF,TGTGCCAGCACGGGAGGGCTTGAAACAGATACGCAGTATTTT
TRBJ2-1,TRBV4-1,17,TRBD1,NA,CASSQVIRGQGHNEQFF,TGCGCCAGCAGCCAAGTTATAAGGGGACAGGGGCACAATGAGCAGTTCTTC
TRBJ2-1,TRBV7-2,15,NA,NA,CASTPWTGAYNEQFF,TGTGCCAGCACCCCGTGGACGGGAGCGTACAATGAGCAGTTCTTC
TRBJ2-1,TRBV19,14,NA,few,CASQDRGSYNEQFF,TGTGCCAGCCAGGACCGGGGGTCCTACAATGAGCAGTTCTTC
TRBJ1-2,TRBV2,13,TRBD1,NA,CASSVRGADGYTF,TGTGCCAGCAGTGTCAGGGGGGCGGATGGCTACACCTTC
TRBJ2-2,TRBV4-1,13,NA,few,CASSQTGLGELFF,TGCGCCAGCAGCCAAACAGGTTTAGGGGAGCTGTTTTTT
TRBJ2-1,TRBV18,16,TRBD2,few,CASSRLSGGAGYEQFF,TGTGCCAGCTCACGACTTAGCGGGGGGGCCGGTTATGAGCAGTTCTTC
TRBJ2-1,TRBV5-1,15,NA,few,CASSLSGETYNEQFF,TGCGCCAGCAGCTTGTCGGGGGAAACCTACAATGAGCAGTTCTTC
TRBJ2-5,TRBV5-1,16,TRBD2,NA,CASRLLAGGRQETQYF,TGCGCCAGCAGATTACTAGCGGGAGGACGGCAAGAGACCCAGTACTTC
TRBJ1-5,TRBV18,14,NA,NA,CASSPGADNQPQHF,TGTGCCAGCTCACCGGGGGCAGATAATCAGCCCCAGCATTTT
TRBJ2-1,TRBV15,15,NA,NA,CATSRDTGTYNEQFF,TGTGCCACCAGCAGAGATACAGGGACCTACAATGAGCAGTTCTTC
TRBJ2-7,TRBV4-1,13,TRBD2,NA,CASSQSREDEQYF,TGCGCCAGCAGCCAGTCCCGGGAGGACGAGCAGTACTTC
TRBJ2-7,TRBV6-1,13,NA,NA,CASRTGATYEQYF,TGTGCCAGCAGAACGGGTGCTACTTACGAGCAGTACTTC
TRBJ2-5,TRBV6-5,13,TRBD1,NA,CASTRQGQETQYF,TGTGCCAGCACCAGACAGGGGCAAGAGACCCAGTACTTC
TRBJ2-7,TRBV11-1,15,TRBD2,NA,CASSFGLAGTYEQYF,TGTGCCAGCAGCTTCGGACTAGCGGGCACCTACGAGCAGTACTTC
TRBJ2-7,TRBV2,14,TRBD1,few,CASRQQGSSYEQYF,TGTGCCAGCAGACAACAGGGGAGCTCCTACGAGCAGTACTTC
TRBJ1-2,TRBV30,12,TRBD1,few,CAWSGQGYGYTF,TGTGCCTGGAGTGGACAGGGCTATGGCTACACCTTC
TRBJ2-5,TRBV10-2,13,NA,NA,CASFSPGLETQYF,TGCGCCAGCTTTTCTCCGGGGTTGGAGACCCAGTACTTC
TRBJ2-7,TRBV25-1,14,TRBD2,NA,CASSEGGGTYEQYF,TGTGCCAGCAGTGAGGGCGGGGGGACTTACGAGCAGTACTTC
TRBJ2-2,TRBV5-1,15,TRBD1,few,CASSLQGADTGELFF,TGCGCCAGCAGCTTGCAGGGGGCGGACACCGGGGAGCTGTTTTTT
TRBJ2-7,TRBV25-1,13,TRBD1,NA,CASSLRGPNEQYF,TGTGCCAGCAGTTTGAGGGGGCCTAACGAGCAGTACTTC
TRBJ1-3,TRBV30,16,TRBD1,NA,CAWSAEQGQGGNTIYF,TGTGCCTGGAGTGCGGAACAGGGGCAAGGTGGAAACACCATATATTTT
TRBJ1-3,TRBV6-6,12,NA,few,CASSRERNTIYF,TGTGCCAGCTCCAGGGAAAGAAACACCATATATTTT
TRBJ2-7,TRBV2,14,NA,NA,CASSTRRVTDEQYF,TGTGCCAGCTCAACTAGAAGGGTCACCGACGAGCAGTACTTC